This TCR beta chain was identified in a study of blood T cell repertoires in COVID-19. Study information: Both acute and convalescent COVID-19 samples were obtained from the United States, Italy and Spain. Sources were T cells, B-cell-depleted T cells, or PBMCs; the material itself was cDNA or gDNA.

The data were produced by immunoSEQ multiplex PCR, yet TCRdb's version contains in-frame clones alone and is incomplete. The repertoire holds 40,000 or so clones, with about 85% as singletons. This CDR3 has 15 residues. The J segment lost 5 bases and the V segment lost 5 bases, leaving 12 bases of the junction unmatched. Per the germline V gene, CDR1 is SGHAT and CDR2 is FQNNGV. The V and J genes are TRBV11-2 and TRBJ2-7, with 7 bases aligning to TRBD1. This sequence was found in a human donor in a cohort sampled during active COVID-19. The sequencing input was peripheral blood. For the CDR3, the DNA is TGTGCCAGCAGCCGGGGACAGACTGGACAGAACGAGCAGTACTTC. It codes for CASSRGQTGQNEQYF.